This T cell receptor (beta chain) was sequenced in a study of T cell repertoires in cytomegalovirus infection. Study overall: Public TCR beta signature analysis indicated the presence of both CMV infection and matching HLA type. Broader study findings: HLA-C-restricted CMV clonotypes gave the most frequent clonotype in two of eight donors.

Via MiXCR, TCRdb re-called the reads, giving one row per CDR3 protein. The sample includes hundreds of thousands of distinct CDR3 sequences, over 20% of them seen just once. Trimming removed 7 bases at V and 1 base at J, with 11 bases between. This CDR3 has 14 residues. Germline CDR1 reads ENHRY; CDR2 reads SYGVKD. Details on this clonotype: Its matching antigen is unknown.

The V and J genes are TRBV10-3 and TRBJ2-1; the D gene is possibly TRBD1 (6 bases). The sequence was obtained from a human donor in good health (CMV status not recorded). Some clones in this sample may be carry-over from other donors' samples. The sequencing sample was made of CD8+ T cells from PBMCs. CDR3 nucleotide sequence: TGTGCCATCAATCCTACAGGGTCCTACAATGAGCAGTTCTTC. Its translation: CAINPTGSYNEQFF.